These 10 T cell receptor beta chains share one sample of origin, sequenced in a study of T cells in Graves' hyperthyroidism and ophthalmopathy (dated by TCRdb to between 2018 and 2021). Libraries were built with multiplex PCR. The sequencer was an Illumina HiSeq 2000. TCR beta CDR3 regions were amplified from RNA transcripts. For the first round of RT-PCR on the TCR CDR3, the HTBI primer set was used together with the Qiagen OneStep RT-PCR kit. TCRdb applied fastp at Q25 and MiXCR to the public reads, then kept only in-frame beta chains. Every CDR3 protein is listed once, alongside the most common genes and DNA of its rows. The table for this sample lists 330,000 or so distinct CDR3 sequences; around a sixth of them were counted only once. About 16% of the sample goes to the ten largest clones. Sequencing was carried out using blood. These receptors came from a woman aged 40 to 55 with Graves' ophthalmopathy.

Ten or more counts support this clonotype. V gene TRBV28 combines with J gene TRBJ2-5; D is ambiguous. The CDR3 totals 14 residues. Germline assignment: CDR1 MDHEN and CDR2 SYDVKM. The V and J ends lost 2 bases and 4 bases respectively, with 11 bases between them. The CDR3 DNA reads as TGTGCCAGCAGTTTACTGGTGGAAGGAGAGACCCAGTACTTC. It is translated as CASSLLVEGETQYF.

To note about this clonotype: This is likely a read error, given that the CDR3 carries no conserved phenylalanine or tryptophan at its end. The V gene is TRBV19, the J gene TRBJ1-1, with D uncertain. The CDR3 is 12 residues long. Germline CDR1 reads LNHDA; CDR2 reads SQIVND (reference sequence). Deletions cut 2 bases from V and 7 bases from J, with 8 bases between. CDR3 residues: CASSITRGEAFS. CDR3 coding DNA: TGTGCCAGTAGTATAACCCGGGGTGAAGCTTTCTCT.

This clonotype was picked up many times. V and J are TRBV19 and TRBJ1-2, with 8 bases matching TRBD1. The J segment lost 8 bases and the V segment lost 5 bases, leaving 13 bases of the junction unmatched. Germline-derived CDR1 and CDR2 are LNHDA and SQIVND (reference sequence). This CDR3 region has 15 residues. The CDR3 DNA reads as TGTGCCAGTAGTCCGATCGGGACAGGTGGTACCGGCTACACCTTC. Translating it yields CASSPIGTGGTGYTF.

The V and J genes are TRBV10-3 and TRBJ2-7; 7 bases agree with TRBD1. The CDR3 length is 15 residues. Germline V CDR1 and CDR2: ENHRY, SYGVKD. V shed 3 bases and J 2 bases; nucleotides not matched to a gene: 7. For the CDR3, the DNA is TGTGCCATCAGTGAATCGTGGGACAGACCCTACGAGCAGTACTTC. Its translation is CAISESWDRPYEQYF.

The table lists this clonotype with many counts. V is TRBV28 and J is TRBJ1-5; D remains unclear. Germline CDR1 reads MDHEN; CDR2 reads SYDVKM. This CDR3 has 14 amino acids. Deletions cut 3 bases from V and 5 bases from J, with 11 bases between. CDR3 in amino acids: CASSLVDSHQPQHF. The DNA for the CDR3 is TGTGCCAGCAGTTTGGTGGACTCACATCAGCCCCAGCATTTT.

This clonotype occurred a few times. The chain uses TRBV15 and TRBJ1-1, with TRBD1 identical over 10 bases. Germline assignment: CDR1 LNHNV and CDR2 YYDKDF (reference sequence). V was pared by 0 bases and J by 4 bases, with 5 bases of the junction left unmatched. The CDR3 is 16 amino acids. This CDR3 reads CATSRDKGTGVTEAFF. In DNA, the CDR3 is TGTGCCACCAGCAGAGACAAAGGGACAGGGGTCACTGAAGCTTTCTTT.

This clonotype was observed many times. The chain combines TRBV2 with TRBJ1-1; D perhaps matches TRBD1 (5 bases). Germline CDR1 and CDR2: SNHLY and FYNNEI. V lost 7 bases and J 4 bases, leaving 19 bases between the germline ends. The CDR3 is 15 amino acids. Here the CDR3 reads CASTLLNFGGTEAFF. The DNA of the CDR3 is TGTGCCAGCACTCTCCTGAACTTCGGGGGCACTGAAGCTTTCTTT.

This clonotype appeared many times. The V gene is TRBV19, the J gene TRBJ2-5; TRBD2 is a possible D gene (5 bases). The germline V gene encodes CDR1 LNHDA and CDR2 SQIVND (reference sequence). The CDR3 is 14 amino acids. V dropped 3 bases and J dropped 8 bases, with 16 bases sitting between them. In nucleotides, the CDR3 is TGTGCCAGTAGTATTGCCCCCATCCGGGGTACCCAGTACTTC. Amino acid sequence: CASSIAPIRGTQYF.

This clonotype was seen repeatedly, ten times or more. The chain has TRBV30 and TRBJ2-1; perhaps TRBD2 as D (7 bases). The V gene lost 0 bases and the J gene lost 3 bases, with 12 bases spanning the gap. There are 15 residues in the CDR3. CDR1 and CDR2 from the germline V gene are GTSNPN and SVGIG (reference sequence). The CDR3 DNA reads as TGTGCCTGGAGTGTAGGGGGGGCTGGCTACAATGAGCAGTTCTTC. It is translated as CAWSVGGAGYNEQFF.

The V gene is TRBV12-5, the J gene TRBJ2-2, with 8 bases identical to TRBD2. The CDR3 contains 16 residues. Unmatched junction bases numbered 5, after V lost 0 bases and J lost 5 bases. Germline CDR1 is LGHNT and CDR2 is FRNRAP. The CDR3 nucleotides are TGTGCTAGTGGTTTGGTGTCCGGGGGGGGAACCGGGGAGCTGTTTTTT. Translated: CASGLVSGGGTGELFF.